These 14 T cell receptor beta chains originate from one sample sequenced in a study of T cell responses to AZD1222 COVID-19 vaccine. Repertoires were generated with immunoSEQ multiplex PCR, while TCRdb's copy carries only in-frame clones and drops some. The top ten hold 20% of the sample, which has under 130,000 clones, around nine tenths seen once. This specimen was peripheral blood, taken on day 0 of AZD1222 vaccination. All receptors come from an adult in good health.

This chain uses TRBV5-4 with TRBJ1-1; D ambiguous. This CDR3 has 12 residues. Germline lookup yields CDR1 SGHNT and CDR2 YYREEE (reference sequence). Trimming left V 6 bases short and J 1 base short, with 7 bases between. This CDR3 reads CASTTRNTEAFF. CDR3 sequence (DNA): TGTGCCAGCACCACGAGGAACACTGAAGCTTTCTTT.

The chain combines TRBV7-2 with TRBJ1-2; D might be TRBD1 (5 bases). Germline lookup yields CDR1 SGHTA and CDR2 FQGNSA. The CDR3 has 16 amino acids. V was clipped by 5 bases and J by 0 bases, with 16 bases between them. CDR3 nucleotide sequence: TGTGCCAGCAGCCACTCAGGGAGCCAAGCTAACTATGGCTACACCTTC. It translates to CASSHSGSQANYGYTF.

The gene calls are TRBV9 and TRBJ1-2; D may be TRBD1 (6 bases). The ends were cut back, 0 bases at V and 6 bases at J, with 15 bases in the middle. CDR3 length: 15 residues. CDR1 and CDR2 from the germline V gene are SGDLS and YYNGEE. CDR3 in amino acids: CASSVGQESRDGYTF. CDR3 nucleotide sequence: TGTGCCAGCAGCGTAGGACAGGAGAGTCGGGATGGCTACACCTTC.

CDR3 nucleotides: TGTGCCAGCAGTTTAAATAGCGGGAATGAGCAGTTCTTC. This codes for CASSLNSGNEQFF. V usage is TRBV12-3 or TRBV12-4 and J usage is TRBJ2-1, with 7 bases that match TRBD2. The V gene end was trimmed by 2 bases and the J gene end by 7 bases; junction bases not matched to a gene: 2. The length of the CDR3 is 13 residues.

The chain recombines TRBV12-2 with TRBJ1-6; the listed D gene, TRBD1, was not tested against the DNA. TRBV12-2 corresponds to a pseudogene. The CDR3 is made up of 17 amino acids. Written as DNA, the CDR3 is TGTGCAAGTCGCTTCTCAGACAGGGGTACGGTCTGCGCACCCCTCCACTTT. Translation: CASRFSDRGTVCAPLHF.

A word on this clone: The junction departs from germline at one end; a sequencing error may be responsible. The rearrangement uses TRBV19 and TRBJ1-1; no clear D. The CDR3 runs 12 residues. CDR1 LNHDA and CDR2 SQIVND come from the germline V gene (reference sequence). CDR3 nucleotide sequence: TGTGCCAGTAGTATAGGAGCGGCAAGCTTGGGCTTT. This translates into CASSIGAASLGF.

This clone is medium-sized by share. The chain employs TRBV9 and TRBJ1-5; TRBD1 might be the D (5 bases). Germline CDR1 reads SGDLS; CDR2 reads YYNGEE. The V gene lost 0 bases and the J gene lost 2 bases, with 9 bases spanning the gap. CDR3 length: 15 amino acids. The CDR3 reads CASSVGQGGNQPQHF. CDR3 coding DNA: TGTGCCAGCAGCGTAGGGCAGGGAGGCAATCAGCCCCAGCATTTT.

The CDR3 loop is CASSWTGGSYNEQFF. The CDR3 DNA reads as TGCGCCAGCAGCTGGACAGGGGGCTCCTACAATGAGCAGTTCTTC. The chain joins TRBV5-1 to TRBJ2-1, with 10 bases fitting TRBD1. The length of the CDR3 is 15 residues. Trimming removed 3 bases from V and 0 bases from J; junction bases left unmatched: 0. Germline V CDR1 and CDR2: SGHRS, YFSETQ.

The J gene is TRBJ1-1, the V gene TRBV6-1; 7 positions match TRBD1. The J segment lost 1 base and the V segment lost 3 bases, leaving 5 bases of the junction unmatched. Germline V gene lookup returns CDR1 MNHNS and CDR2 SASEGT. This CDR3 comprises 15 residues. As DNA, the CDR3 is TGTGCCAGCAGTGACAGACAGGGTGGGAACACTGAAGCTTTCTTT. This gives the protein CASSDRQGGNTEAFF.

V gene TRBV18 combines with J gene TRBJ1-2; TRBD1 matches 8 bases. The germline CDR1 and CDR2 sequences are KGHSH and LQKENI. J was trimmed by 7 bases and V by 3 bases; bases with no gene match: 4. The CDR3 loop spans 13 amino acids. The CDR3 region is CASSPQGAGGYTF. The CDR3 nucleotides are TGTGCCAGCTCACCGCAGGGGGCGGGTGGCTACACCTTC.

Details on this clone: Other DNA sequences in this specimen translate into the identical CDR3. The chain is built from TRBV7-2 and TRBJ1-2, with TRBD1 as a possible D gene (6 bases). The CDR3 sequence is 13 residues long. The germline CDR1 and CDR2 sequences are SGHTA and FQGNSA. With 4 bases removed from V and 2 bases from J, the gap between germline ends came to 8 bases. In nucleotides, the CDR3 is TGTGCCAGCAGCTCCGGACAGAACTATGGCTACACCTTC. It translates to CASSSGQNYGYTF.

This chain joins TRBV12-3 or TRBV12-4 and TRBJ2-7; D not certain. V was trimmed by 10 bases and J by 0 bases, leaving 13 bases between them. This CDR3 is 13 amino acids long. DNA of the CDR3: TGTGCCACCAAGACGGAAAACTCCTACGAGCAGTACTTC. Its protein product is CATKTENSYEQYF.

V is TRBV5-4 and J is TRBJ2-3; 7 nucleotides line up with TRBD2. The trim removed 0 bases at V and 3 bases at J, leaving 4 bases unmatched. CDR1 is SGHNT and CDR2 is YYREEE in the germline V gene (reference sequence). The length of the CDR3 is 15 residues. CDR3 bases: TGTGCCAGCAGCTTGGGCGGGGGAGGAACAGATACGCAGTATTTT. Translated, it gives CASSLGGGGTDTQYF.

This clone was observed a few times. The V gene is TRBV15, the J gene TRBJ1-2; the match to TRBD1 covers 10 bases. In germline, CDR1 is LNHNV, CDR2 YYDKDF (reference sequence). This CDR3 comprises 19 residues. J gave up 4 bases and V 5 bases, and 19 bases lay outside the gene matches. CDR3 sequence reads: CATSPRNGDRGLYSYGYTF. For the CDR3, the DNA is TGTGCCACCAGCCCCCGAAACGGGGACAGGGGCCTTTATAGCTATGGCTACACCTTC.